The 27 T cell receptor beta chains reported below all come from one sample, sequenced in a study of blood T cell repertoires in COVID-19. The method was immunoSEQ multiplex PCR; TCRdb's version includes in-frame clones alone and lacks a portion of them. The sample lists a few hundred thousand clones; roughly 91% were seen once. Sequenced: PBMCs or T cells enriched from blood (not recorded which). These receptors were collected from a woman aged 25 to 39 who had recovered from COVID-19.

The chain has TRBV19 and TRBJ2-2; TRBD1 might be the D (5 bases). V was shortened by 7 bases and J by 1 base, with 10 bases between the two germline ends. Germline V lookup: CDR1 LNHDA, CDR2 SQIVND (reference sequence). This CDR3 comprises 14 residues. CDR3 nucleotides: TGTGCCAGTACTTACAGGCTGAACACCGGGGAGCTGTTTTTT. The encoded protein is CASTYRLNTGELFF.

In DNA, the CDR3 is TGTGCCAGCAGACCCCAGGGGGGTAGCACTGAAGCTTTCTTT. Residues: CASRPQGGSTEAFF. V and J are TRBV7-2 and TRBJ1-1, with TRBD1 identical over 7 bases. Germline V gene lookup returns CDR1 SGHTA and CDR2 FQGNSA. The V gene end was trimmed by 6 bases and the J gene end by 4 bases; junction bases not matched to a gene: 8. CDR3 length: 14 residues.

Written as DNA, the CDR3 is TGTGCCAGCATCCCCGGTGGGGGCCTTGGAAACATTCAGTACTTC. Its protein product is CASIPGGGLGNIQYF. The V and J genes are TRBV7-2 and TRBJ2-4, with D maybe TRBD1 (6 bases). The V end was cut by 7 bases, the J end by 6 bases, with 19 bases between. The CDR3 sequence is 15 residues long. The germline V gene has CDR1 SGHTA and CDR2 FQGNSA.

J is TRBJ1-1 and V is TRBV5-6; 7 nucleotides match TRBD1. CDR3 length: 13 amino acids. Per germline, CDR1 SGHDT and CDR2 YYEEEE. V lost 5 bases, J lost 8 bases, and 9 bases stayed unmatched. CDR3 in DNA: TGTGCCAGCAGGCGTACAGGGGTCGGAGAAGCTTTCTTT. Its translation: CASRRTGVGEAFF. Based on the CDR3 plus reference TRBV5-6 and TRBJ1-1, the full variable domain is DAGVTQSPTHLIKTRGQQVTLRCSPKSGHDTVSWYQQALGQGPQFIFQYYEEEERQRGNFPDRFSGHQFPNYSSELNVNALLLGDSALYLCASRRTGVGEAFFGQGTRLTVV.

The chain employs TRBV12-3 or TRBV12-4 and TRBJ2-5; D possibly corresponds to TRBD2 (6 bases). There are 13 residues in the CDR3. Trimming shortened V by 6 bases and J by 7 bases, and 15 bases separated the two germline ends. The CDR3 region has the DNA TGTGCCAGCAGCCCACGGGAGTTCGTGACCCAGTACTTC. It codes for CASSPREFVTQYF.

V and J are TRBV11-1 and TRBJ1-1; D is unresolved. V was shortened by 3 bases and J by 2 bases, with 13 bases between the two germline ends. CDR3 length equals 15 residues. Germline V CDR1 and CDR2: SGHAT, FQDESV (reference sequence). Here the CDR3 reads CASSFPRSRNTEAFF. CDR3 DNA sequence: TGTGCCAGCAGCTTCCCCCGCTCCAGAAACACTGAAGCTTTCTTT.

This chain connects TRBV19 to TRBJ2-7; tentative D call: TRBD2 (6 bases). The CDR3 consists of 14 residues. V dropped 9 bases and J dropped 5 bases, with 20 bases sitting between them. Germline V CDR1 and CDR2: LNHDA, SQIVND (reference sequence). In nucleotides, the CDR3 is TGTGCCAGCCAGGAGGGGCAGGAGGTCGACGAGCAGTACTTC. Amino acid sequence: CASQEGQEVDEQYF. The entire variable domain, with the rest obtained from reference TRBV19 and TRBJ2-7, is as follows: DGGITQSPKYLFRKEGQNVTLSCEQNLNHDAMYWYRQDPGQGLRLIYYSQIVNDFQKGDIAEGYSVSREKKESFPLTVTSAQKNPTAFYLCASQEGQEVDEQYFGPGTRLTVT.

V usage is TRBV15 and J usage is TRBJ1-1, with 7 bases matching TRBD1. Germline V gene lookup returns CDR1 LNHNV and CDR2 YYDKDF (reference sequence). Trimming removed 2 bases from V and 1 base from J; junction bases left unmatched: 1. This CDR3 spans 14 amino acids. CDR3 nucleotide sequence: TGTGCCACCAGCAGAACAGGGGAGAACACTGAAGCTTTCTTT. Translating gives CATSRTGENTEAFF.

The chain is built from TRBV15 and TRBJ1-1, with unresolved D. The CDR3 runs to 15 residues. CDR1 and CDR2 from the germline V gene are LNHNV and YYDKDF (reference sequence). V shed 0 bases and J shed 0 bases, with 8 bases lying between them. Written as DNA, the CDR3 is TGTGCCACCAGCAGAGACAGGTCCATGAACACTGAAGCTTTCTTT. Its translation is CATSRDRSMNTEAFF.

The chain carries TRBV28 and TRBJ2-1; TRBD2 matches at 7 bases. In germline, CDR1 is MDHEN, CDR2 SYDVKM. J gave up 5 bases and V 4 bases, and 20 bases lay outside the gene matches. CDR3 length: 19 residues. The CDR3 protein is CASSYPSTRAGISDNEQFF. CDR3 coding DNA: TGTGCCAGCAGTTACCCCTCCACCCGAGCGGGGATAAGCGACAATGAGCAGTTCTTC.

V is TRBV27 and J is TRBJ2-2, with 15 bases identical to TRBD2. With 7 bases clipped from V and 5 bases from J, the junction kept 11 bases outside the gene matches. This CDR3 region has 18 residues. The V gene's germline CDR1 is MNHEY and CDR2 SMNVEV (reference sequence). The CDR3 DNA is TGTGCCAGCATGCGGACTAGCGGGAGGGTTCTTGGAACCGGGGAGCTGTTTTTT. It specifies CASMRTSGRVLGTGELFF.

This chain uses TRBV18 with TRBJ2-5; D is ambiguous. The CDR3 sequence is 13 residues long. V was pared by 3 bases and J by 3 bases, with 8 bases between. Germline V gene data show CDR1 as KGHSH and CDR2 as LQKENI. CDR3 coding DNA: TGTGCCAGCTCACCGGGCAGTAAAGAGACCCAGTACTTC. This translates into CASSPGSKETQYF.

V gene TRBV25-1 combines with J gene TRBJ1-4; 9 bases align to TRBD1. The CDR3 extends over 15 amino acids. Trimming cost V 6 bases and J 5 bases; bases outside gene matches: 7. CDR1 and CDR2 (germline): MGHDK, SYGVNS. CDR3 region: CASSRAGTGNEKLFF. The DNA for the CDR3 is TGTGCCAGCAGCAGGGCCGGGACAGGGAATGAAAAACTGTTTTTT. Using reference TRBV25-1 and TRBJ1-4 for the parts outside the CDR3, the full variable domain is EADIYQTPRYLVIGTGKKITLECSQTMGHDKMYWYQQDPGMELHLIHYSYGVNSTEKGDLSSESTVSRIRTEHFPLTLESARPSHTSQYLCASSRAGTGNEKLFFGSGTQLSVL.

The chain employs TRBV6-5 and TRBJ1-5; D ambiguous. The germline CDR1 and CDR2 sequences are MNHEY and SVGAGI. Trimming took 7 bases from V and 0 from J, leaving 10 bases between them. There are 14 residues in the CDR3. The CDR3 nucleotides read TGTGCCAGCACTTTTTCCGGTAGCAATCAGCCCCAGCATTTT. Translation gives CASTFSGSNQPQHF.

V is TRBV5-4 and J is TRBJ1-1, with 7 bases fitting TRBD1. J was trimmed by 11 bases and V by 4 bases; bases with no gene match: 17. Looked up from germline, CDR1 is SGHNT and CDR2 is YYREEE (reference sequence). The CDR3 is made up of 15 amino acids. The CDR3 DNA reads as TGTGCCAGCAGCCCCCGTGGAGGGGGCGAGTTTCAGGCTTTCTTT. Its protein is CASSPRGGGEFQAFF.

For the CDR3, the DNA is TGTGCCAGCAGCCTATGGGGGACAGTAGAAGGCTACACCTTC. This translates into CASSLWGTVEGYTF. The V gene is TRBV7-2, the J gene TRBJ1-2; 7 positions agree with TRBD1. Germline CDR1 SGHTA, CDR2 FQGNSA. The CDR3 totals 14 residues. J gave up 8 bases and V 5 bases, and 11 bases lay outside the gene matches.

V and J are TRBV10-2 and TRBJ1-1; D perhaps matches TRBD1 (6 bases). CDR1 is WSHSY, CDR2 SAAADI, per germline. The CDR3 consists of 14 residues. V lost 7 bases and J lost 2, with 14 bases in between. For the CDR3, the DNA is TGCGCCAGCAACGACAGGAGACTCAACACTGAAGCTTTCTTT. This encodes CASNDRRLNTEAFF.

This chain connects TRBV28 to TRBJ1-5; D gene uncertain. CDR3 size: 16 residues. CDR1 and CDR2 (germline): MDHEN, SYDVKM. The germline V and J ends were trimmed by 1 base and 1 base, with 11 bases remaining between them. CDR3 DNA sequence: TGTGCCAGCAGTTTATTTGGAGGGCTCAGCAATCAGCCCCAGCATTTT. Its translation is CASSLFGGLSNQPQHF. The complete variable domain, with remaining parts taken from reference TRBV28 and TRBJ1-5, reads DVKVTQSSRYLVKRTGEKVFLECVQDMDHENMFWYRQDPGLGLRLIYFSYDVKMKEKGDIPEGYSVSREKKERFSLILESASTNQTSMYLCASSLFGGLSNQPQHFGDGTRLSIL.

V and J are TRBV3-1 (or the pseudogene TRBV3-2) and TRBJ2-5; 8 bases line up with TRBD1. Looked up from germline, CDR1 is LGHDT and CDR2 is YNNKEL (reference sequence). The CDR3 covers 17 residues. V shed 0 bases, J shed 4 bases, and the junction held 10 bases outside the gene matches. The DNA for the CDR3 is TGTGCCAGCAGCCAAGATCCCTTCACCAGGGGGCCAGAGACCCAGTACTTC. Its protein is CASSQDPFTRGPETQYF.

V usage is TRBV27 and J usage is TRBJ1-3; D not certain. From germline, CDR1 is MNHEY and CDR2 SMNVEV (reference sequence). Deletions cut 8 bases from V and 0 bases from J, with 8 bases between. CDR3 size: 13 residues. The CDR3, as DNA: TGTGCCAGCCGCACAGCCTCTGGAAACACCATATATTTT. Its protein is CASRTASGNTIYF.

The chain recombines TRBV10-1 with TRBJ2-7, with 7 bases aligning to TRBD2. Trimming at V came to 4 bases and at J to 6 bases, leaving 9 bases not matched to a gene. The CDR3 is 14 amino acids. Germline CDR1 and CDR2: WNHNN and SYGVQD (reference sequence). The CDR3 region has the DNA TGCGCCAGCAGTGGGACTAGAGCTATCGGCGAGCAGTACTTC. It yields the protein CASSGTRAIGEQYF.

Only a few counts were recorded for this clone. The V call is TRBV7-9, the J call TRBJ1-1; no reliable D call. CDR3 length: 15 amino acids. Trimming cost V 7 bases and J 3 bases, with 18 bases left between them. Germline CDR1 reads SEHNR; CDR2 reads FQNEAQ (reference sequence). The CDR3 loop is CASTSWAGEDTEAFF. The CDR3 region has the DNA TGTGCCAGCACCTCTTGGGCCGGGGAAGACACTGAAGCTTTCTTT.

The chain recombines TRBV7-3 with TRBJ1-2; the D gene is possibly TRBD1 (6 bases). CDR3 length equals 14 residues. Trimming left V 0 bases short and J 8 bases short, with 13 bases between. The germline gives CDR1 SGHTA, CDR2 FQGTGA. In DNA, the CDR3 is TGTGCCAGCAGCTTAACTCGTGGGGGCGAAGGCTACACCTTC. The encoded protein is CASSLTRGGEGYTF.

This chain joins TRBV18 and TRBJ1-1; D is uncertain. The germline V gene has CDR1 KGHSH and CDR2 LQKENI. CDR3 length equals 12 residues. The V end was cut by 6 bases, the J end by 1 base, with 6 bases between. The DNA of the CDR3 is TGTGCCAGCTCCGAGGGGAACACTGAAGCTTTCTTT. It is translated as CASSEGNTEAFF.

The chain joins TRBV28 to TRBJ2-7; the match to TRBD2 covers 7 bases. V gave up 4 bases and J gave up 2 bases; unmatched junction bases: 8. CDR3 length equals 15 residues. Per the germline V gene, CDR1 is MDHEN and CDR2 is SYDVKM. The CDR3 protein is CASSSSGTIAYEQYF. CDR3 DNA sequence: TGTGCCAGCAGTTCTTCCGGGACTATTGCCTACGAGCAGTACTTC.

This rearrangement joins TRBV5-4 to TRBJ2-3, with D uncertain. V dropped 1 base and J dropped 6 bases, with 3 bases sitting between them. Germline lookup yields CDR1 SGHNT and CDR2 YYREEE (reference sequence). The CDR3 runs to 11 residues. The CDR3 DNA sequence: TGTGCCAGCAGCTTGCAGGATACGCAGTATTTT. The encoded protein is CASSLQDTQYF.

The CDR3 reads CASFQPGLPNQPQHF. Written as DNA, the CDR3 is TGTGCCAGCTTCCAACCGGGTCTCCCCAATCAGCCCCAGCATTTT. The chain uses TRBV2 and TRBJ1-5; the D is unclear. The CDR3 is 15 amino acids. Germline CDR1 is SNHLY and CDR2 is FYNNEI. The V end was cut by 8 bases, the J end by 3 bases, with 17 bases between.